The clone carrying this T cell receptor beta chain has only a few counts. The data were obtained in a study of regulatory T cells in long-lasting Graves disease. Time point: persistent/refractory GD, antithyroid drugs over 5 years with positive TRAb. From PBMCs, RNA was extracted and then used to make the TCR library. The authors built TCR beta libraries using iRepertoire HTBI primers and Arm-PCR of CDR3 regions. A single record per CDR3 protein comes from TCRdb applying MiXCR to the multiplex PCR reads. In the table there are roughly 430,000 distinct CDR3 sequences, roughly a fifth of which are singletons. This CDR3 is 17 amino acids long. Per the germline V gene, CDR1 is LNHNV and CDR2 is YYDKDF (reference sequence). The V end lost 0 bases, the J end lost 0 bases, and 9 bases lay between the germline ends.

The receptor's source is a female donor with Graves disease. Sample: peripheral blood mononuclear cells (PBMCs), taken when the disease was refractory, from a patient treated with antithyroid drugs. This chain joins TRBV15 and TRBJ2-6; D remains unclear. CDR3 DNA: TGTGCCACCAGCAGAGAAGCCATAGTCTCTGGGGCCAACGTCCTGACTTTC. Translation gives CATSREAIVSGANVLTF.